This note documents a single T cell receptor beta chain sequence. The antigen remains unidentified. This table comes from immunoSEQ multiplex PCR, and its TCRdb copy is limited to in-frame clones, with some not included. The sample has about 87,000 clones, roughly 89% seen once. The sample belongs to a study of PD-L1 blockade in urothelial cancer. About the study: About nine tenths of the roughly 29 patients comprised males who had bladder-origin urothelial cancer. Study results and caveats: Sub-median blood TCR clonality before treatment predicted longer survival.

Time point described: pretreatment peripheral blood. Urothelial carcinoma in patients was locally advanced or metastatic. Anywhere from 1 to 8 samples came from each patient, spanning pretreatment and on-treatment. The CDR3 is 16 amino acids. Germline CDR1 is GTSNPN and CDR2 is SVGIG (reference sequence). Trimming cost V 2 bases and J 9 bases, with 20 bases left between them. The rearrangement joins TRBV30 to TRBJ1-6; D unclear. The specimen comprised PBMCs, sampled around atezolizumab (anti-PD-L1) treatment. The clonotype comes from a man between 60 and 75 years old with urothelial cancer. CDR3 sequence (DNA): TGTGCCTGGAGTTCCCTGGGCTCGCCGTCAGGTTCACCCCTCCACTTT. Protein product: CAWSSLGSPSGSPLHF.